The entry that follows covers one T cell receptor beta chain sequence. CDR3 length: 17 amino acids. Trimming pared 3 bases from V and 3 bases from J, leaving 18 bases between. From germline, CDR1 is SEHNR and CDR2 FQNEAQ (reference sequence). This record comes from a study of blood T cell repertoires in COVID-19. Sequencing was performed with immunoSEQ multiplex PCR; in TCRdb, only in-frame clones are kept and a portion is missing. The sample contains 290,000 or so clones, approximately 89% of which appear only once. The clonotype originates from a woman in her 30s with COVID-19, enrolled during active disease. V gene TRBV7-9 combines with J gene TRBJ2-1; TRBD2 might be the D (6 bases). The sample was peripheral blood. The CDR3 here is CASSLGTPRGYYNEQFF. As DNA, the CDR3 is TGTGCCAGCAGCTTGGGGACTCCGCGGGGCTACTACAATGAGCAGTTCTTC. The full variable domain, with the rest looked up from reference TRBV7-9 and TRBJ2-1, is DTGVSQNPRHKITKRGQNVTFRCDPISEHNRLYWYRQTLGQGPEFLTYFQNEAQLEKSRLLSDRFSAERPKGSFSTLEIQRTEQGDSAMYLCASSLGTPRGYYNEQFFGPGTRLTVL.